The 9 T cell receptor beta chains in this list originate from one sample, sequenced in a study. MiXCR, run by TCRdb on the reads, gives a single entry per CDR3 protein. The repertoire holds roughly 1,100 distinct CDR3 sequences, with 40% to 45% as singletons. Sample: CD8+ T cells (not recorded whether cultured). The receptors were gathered from a male donor.

Of note for this clonotype: At one boundary the junction diverges from the germline segment, which might be a read error. The V and J genes are TRBV19 and TRBJ1-2, with unresolved D. Germline values: CDR1 LNHDA, CDR2 SQIVND (reference sequence). This CDR3 spans 12 amino acids. The CDR3 is CVSSIGSYGYTF. The CDR3 coding sequence is TGTGTCAGTAGTATAGGAAGCTATGGCTACACCTTC. The complete variable domain, with remaining parts taken from reference TRBV19 and TRBJ1-2, reads DGGITQSPKYLFRKEGQNVTLSCEQNLNHDAMYWYRQDPGQGLRLIYYSQIVNDFQKGDIAEGYSVSREKKESFPLTVTSAQKNPTAFYLCVSSIGSYGYTFGSGTRLTVV.

In its sample, this clonotype is medium-sized. V and J are TRBV19 and TRBJ1-6, with D uncertain. CDR3 length equals 15 residues. Trimming removed 6 bases from V and 7 bases from J, with 16 bases in between. Germline values: CDR1 LNHDA, CDR2 SQIVND (reference sequence). CDR3 nucleotides: TGTGCCAGTAGCCCCTTCGGGGTGGGGAATTCACCCCTCCACTTT. It encodes CASSPFGVGNSPLHF.

Note on this clonotype: This may stem from a read error, because a much larger clone lies one nucleotide away. This chain joins TRBV19 and TRBJ2-7; no clear D gene. Trimming removed 6 bases from V and 3 bases from J, with 12 bases in between. Germline values: CDR1 LNHDA, CDR2 SQIVND (reference sequence). The CDR3 runs 13 residues. In DNA, the CDR3 is TGTGCCAGTAGCGCCGCTTGGGGCTACGAGCAGTACTTC. Its translation: CASSAAWGYEQYF.

This clonotype was seen only a few times. The J gene is TRBJ1-1, the V gene TRBV19; D is undetermined. This CDR3 is 13 amino acids long. Trimming cost V 3 bases and J 5 bases, with 10 bases left between them. Germline V gene data show CDR1 as LNHDA and CDR2 as SQIVND (reference sequence). The CDR3 DNA reads as TGTGCCAGTAGTATCTATATCTGGACTGAAGCTTTCTTT. Translated, it gives CASSIYIWTEAFF.

As concerns this clonotype: A read error may produce the germline difference seen at one junction end. The chain carries TRBV19 and TRBJ1-2; no clear D gene. The germline V gene encodes CDR1 LNHDA and CDR2 SQIVND (reference sequence). The CDR3 contains 14 residues. As DNA, the CDR3 is TGTGCCAGTAGTATCAACGGAGAGTCCTATGGCTACACATTC. Its protein product is CASSINGESYGYTF.

In its sample, this clonotype ranks as large (0.1 to 1%). The chain uses TRBV19 and TRBJ1-2; possible D gene TRBD1, 6 bases. The germline V and J ends were trimmed by 3 bases and 4 bases, with 12 bases remaining between them. The V gene's germline CDR1 is LNHDA and CDR2 SQIVND (reference sequence). This CDR3 comprises 14 residues. The CDR3 DNA is TGTGCCAGTAGTATGACAGGAGGGACCTATGGCTACACCTTC. Amino acid sequence: CASSMTGGTYGYTF.

Relative to its sample, this clonotype is medium-sized. The chain recombines TRBV19 with TRBJ2-5; a possible D gene is TRBD1 (6 bases). Germline V gene data show CDR1 as LNHDA and CDR2 as SQIVND (reference sequence). The ends were cut back, 2 bases at V and 10 bases at J, with 14 bases in the middle. The CDR3 is made up of 13 amino acids. The CDR3 DNA is TGTGCCAGTAGTATAAGGTCAGGGGTGATCCAGTACTTC. It specifies CASSIRSGVIQYF.

This clonotype was recorded a few times. A much larger clone differs from this one at a single base, so this may be a read error. The V and J genes are TRBV19 and TRBJ2-1, with a tentative D call TRBD1 (6 bases). V lost 3 bases and J 5 bases, leaving 8 bases between the germline ends. Germline V gene data show CDR1 as LNHDA and CDR2 as SQIVND (reference sequence). This CDR3 spans 13 amino acids. CDR3 bases: TGTGCCAGTAGTATGACAGGCCACAATGAGCAGTTCTTC. Its protein is CASSMTGHNEQFF. Combining the CDR3 with reference TRBV19 and TRBJ2-1 gives the whole variable domain DGGITQSPKYLFRKEGQNVTLSCEQNLNHDAMYWYRQDPGQGLRLIYYSQIVNDFQKGDIAEGYSVSREKKESFPLTVTSAQKNPTAFYLCASSMTGHNEQFFGPGTRLTVL.

There are many counts of this clonotype. The chain is built from TRBV19 and TRBJ2-1, with D unclear. The V end was cut by 6 bases, the J end by 7 bases, with 13 bases between. Germline V gene lookup returns CDR1 LNHDA and CDR2 SQIVND (reference sequence). The CDR3 has 13 residues. The chain's CDR3 is CASSKYSVNEQFF. CDR3 nucleotide sequence: TGTGCCAGTAGCAAATATTCGGTTAATGAGCAGTTCTTC.